The clone carrying this TCR beta chain was recorded a few times. Each CDR3 protein is one row after TCRdb ran MiXCR on the RT-PCR reads. The table has about 700,000 distinct CDR3 sequences, 14% seen once. CDR1 and CDR2 (germline): LGHDT, YNNKEL (reference sequence). This CDR3 is 14 amino acids long. With 0 bases clipped from V and 8 bases from J, the junction kept 5 bases outside the gene matches. Sequenced: memory CD4+ T cells from blood. V and J are TRBV3-1 and TRBJ1-2, with 8 nucleotides matching TRBD1. The source of this sequence is a female donor in good health, serving as a healthy control. The CDR3 nucleotides are TGTGCCAGCAGCCAAGAGACAGGGGCAGTCGGCTACACCTTC. Protein: CASSQETGAVGYTF.